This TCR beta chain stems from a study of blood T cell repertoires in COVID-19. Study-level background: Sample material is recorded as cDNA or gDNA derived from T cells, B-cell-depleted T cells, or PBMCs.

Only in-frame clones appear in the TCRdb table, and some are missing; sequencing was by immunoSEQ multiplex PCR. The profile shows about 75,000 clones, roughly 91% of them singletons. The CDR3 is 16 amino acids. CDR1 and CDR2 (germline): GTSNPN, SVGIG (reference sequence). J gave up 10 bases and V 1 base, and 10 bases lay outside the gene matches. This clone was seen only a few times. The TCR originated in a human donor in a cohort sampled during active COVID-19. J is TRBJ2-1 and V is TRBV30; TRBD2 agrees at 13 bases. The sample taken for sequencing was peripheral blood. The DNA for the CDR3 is TGTGCCTGGAGTGGCGGAGGGACTAGCGGGAATGGGGAGCAGTTCTTC. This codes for CAWSGGGTSGNGEQFF.